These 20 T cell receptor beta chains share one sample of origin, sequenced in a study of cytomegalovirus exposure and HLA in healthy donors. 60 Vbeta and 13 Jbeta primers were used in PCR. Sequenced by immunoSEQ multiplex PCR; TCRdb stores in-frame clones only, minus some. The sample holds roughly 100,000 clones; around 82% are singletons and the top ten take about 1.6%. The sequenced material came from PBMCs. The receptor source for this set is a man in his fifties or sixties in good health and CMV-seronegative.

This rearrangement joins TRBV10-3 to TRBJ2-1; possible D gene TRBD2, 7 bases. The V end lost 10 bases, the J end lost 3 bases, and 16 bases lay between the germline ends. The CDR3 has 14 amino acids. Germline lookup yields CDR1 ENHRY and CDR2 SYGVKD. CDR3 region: CASGGGALYNEQFF. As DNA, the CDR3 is TGTGCCAGTGGTGGGGGGGCCCTCTACAATGAGCAGTTCTTC.

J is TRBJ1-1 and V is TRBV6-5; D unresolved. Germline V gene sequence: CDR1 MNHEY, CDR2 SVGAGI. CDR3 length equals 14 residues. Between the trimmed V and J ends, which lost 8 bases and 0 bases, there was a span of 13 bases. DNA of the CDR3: TGTGCCAGCCACCCGAAGGGAGTGAACACTGAAGCTTTCTTT. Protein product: CASHPKGVNTEAFF.

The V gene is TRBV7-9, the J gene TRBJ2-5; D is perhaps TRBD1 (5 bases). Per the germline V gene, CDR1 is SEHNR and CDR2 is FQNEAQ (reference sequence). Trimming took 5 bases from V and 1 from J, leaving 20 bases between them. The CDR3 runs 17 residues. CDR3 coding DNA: TGTGCCAGCAGCGGCTACGGATCAGGGTTGGGCCAAGAGACCCAGTACTTC. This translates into CASSGYGSGLGQETQYF.

Written as DNA, the CDR3 is TGCGCCAGCAGCCACCCGACAGATACGCAGTATTTT. Its translation is CASSHPTDTQYF. V and J are TRBV4-1 and TRBJ2-3; D ambiguous. Deletions cut 3 bases from V and 3 bases from J, with 4 bases between. CDR1 and CDR2 from the germline V gene are MGHRA and YSYEKL. The CDR3 length is 12 residues.

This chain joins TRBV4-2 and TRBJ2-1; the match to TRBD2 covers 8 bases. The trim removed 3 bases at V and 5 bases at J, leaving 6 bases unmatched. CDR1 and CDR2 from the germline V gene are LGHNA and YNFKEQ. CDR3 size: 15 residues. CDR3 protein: CASSQGRGVDNEQFF. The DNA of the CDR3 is TGTGCCAGCAGCCAGGGGCGGGGGGTTGACAATGAGCAGTTCTTC.

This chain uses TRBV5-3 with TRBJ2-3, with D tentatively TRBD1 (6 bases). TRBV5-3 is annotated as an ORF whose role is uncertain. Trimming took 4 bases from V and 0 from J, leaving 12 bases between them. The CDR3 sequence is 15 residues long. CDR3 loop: CARSPLGQSTDTQYF. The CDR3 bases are TGTGCCAGAAGCCCGCTAGGACAGAGCACAGATACGCAGTATTTT.

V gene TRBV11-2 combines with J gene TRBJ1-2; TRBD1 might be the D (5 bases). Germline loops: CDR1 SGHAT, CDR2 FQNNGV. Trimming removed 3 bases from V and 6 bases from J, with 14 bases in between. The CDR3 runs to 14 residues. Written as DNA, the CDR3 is TGTGCCAGCAGCTTCGTTCCCCAGGGTGATGGCTACACCTTC. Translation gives CASSFVPQGDGYTF.

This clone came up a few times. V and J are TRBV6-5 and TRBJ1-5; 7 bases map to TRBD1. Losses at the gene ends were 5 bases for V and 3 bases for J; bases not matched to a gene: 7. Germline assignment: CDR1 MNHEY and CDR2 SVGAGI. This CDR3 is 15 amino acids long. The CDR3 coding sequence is TGTGCCAGCAGTGTCTCGGGACAGAACAATCAGCCCCAGCATTTT. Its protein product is CASSVSGQNNQPQHF.

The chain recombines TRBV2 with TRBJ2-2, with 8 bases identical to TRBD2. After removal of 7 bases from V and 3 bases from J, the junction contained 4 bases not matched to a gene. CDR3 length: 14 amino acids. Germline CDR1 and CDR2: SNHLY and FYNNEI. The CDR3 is CASKGLGYTGELFF. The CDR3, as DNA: TGTGCCAGCAAGGGACTAGGGTACACCGGGGAGCTGTTTTTT. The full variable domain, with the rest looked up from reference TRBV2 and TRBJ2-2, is EPEVTQTPSHQVTQMGQEVILRCVPISNHLYFYWYRQILGQKVEFLVSFYNNEISEKSEIFDDQFSVERPDGSNFTLKIRSTKLEDSAMYFCASKGLGYTGELFFGEGSRLTVL.

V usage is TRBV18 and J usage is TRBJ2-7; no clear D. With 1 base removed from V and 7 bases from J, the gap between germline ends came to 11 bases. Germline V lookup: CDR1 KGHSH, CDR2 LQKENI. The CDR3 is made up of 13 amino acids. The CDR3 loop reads CASSPQGPGEQYV. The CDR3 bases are TGTGCCAGCTCACCACAGGGTCCCGGGGAGCAGTACGTC.

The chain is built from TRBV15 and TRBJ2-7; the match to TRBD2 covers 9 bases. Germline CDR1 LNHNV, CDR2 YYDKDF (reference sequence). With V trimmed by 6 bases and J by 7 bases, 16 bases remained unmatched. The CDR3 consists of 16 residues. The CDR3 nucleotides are TGTGCCACCAGTAAGAGCGGGGGGCCGTACTTGAGTGAGCAGTACGTC. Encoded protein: CATSKSGGPYLSEQYV.

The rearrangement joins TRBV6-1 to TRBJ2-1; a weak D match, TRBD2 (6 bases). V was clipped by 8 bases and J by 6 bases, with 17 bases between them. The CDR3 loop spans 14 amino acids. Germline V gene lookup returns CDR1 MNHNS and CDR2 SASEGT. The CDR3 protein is CASAFSGEVNEQFF. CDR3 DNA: TGTGCCAGCGCTTTCTCGGGGGAGGTCAATGAGCAGTTCTTC.

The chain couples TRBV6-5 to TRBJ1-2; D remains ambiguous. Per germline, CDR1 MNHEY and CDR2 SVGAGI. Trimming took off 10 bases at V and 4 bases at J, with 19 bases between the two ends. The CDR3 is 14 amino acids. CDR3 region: CATAEMSVGYGYTF. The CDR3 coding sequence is TGTGCCACTGCTGAAATGTCCGTCGGCTATGGCTACACCTTC.

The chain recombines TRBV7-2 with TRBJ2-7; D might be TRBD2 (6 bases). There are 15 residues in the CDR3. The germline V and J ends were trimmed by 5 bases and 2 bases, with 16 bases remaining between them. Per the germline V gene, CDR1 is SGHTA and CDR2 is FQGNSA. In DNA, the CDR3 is TGTGCCAGCAGCACGCTCGGAGGGGCCGCCTACGAGCAGTACTTC. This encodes CASSTLGGAAYEQYF.

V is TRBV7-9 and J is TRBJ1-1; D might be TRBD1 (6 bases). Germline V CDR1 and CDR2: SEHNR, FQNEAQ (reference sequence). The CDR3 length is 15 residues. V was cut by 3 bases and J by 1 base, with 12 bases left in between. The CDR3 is CASSLAGVPNTEAFF. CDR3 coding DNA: TGTGCCAGCAGCTTGGCAGGGGTTCCGAACACTGAAGCTTTCTTT.

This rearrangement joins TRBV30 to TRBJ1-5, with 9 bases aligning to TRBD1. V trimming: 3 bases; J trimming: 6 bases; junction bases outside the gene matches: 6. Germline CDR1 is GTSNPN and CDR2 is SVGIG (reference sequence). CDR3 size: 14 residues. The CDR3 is CAWSLGQGGQPQHF. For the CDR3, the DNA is TGTGCCTGGAGCTTGGGACAGGGAGGTCAGCCCCAGCATTTT.

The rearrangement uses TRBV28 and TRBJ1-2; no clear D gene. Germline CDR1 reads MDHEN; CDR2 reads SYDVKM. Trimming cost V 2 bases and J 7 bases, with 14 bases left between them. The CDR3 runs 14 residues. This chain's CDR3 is CASSLNQRAVGYTF. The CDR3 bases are TGTGCCAGCAGTTTAAATCAGCGGGCAGTTGGCTACACCTTC.

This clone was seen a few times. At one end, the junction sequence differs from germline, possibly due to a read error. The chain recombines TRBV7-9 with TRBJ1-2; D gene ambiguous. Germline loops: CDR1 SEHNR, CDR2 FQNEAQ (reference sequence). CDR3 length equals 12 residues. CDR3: CSSSSSNYGYTF. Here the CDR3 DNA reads TGTTCCAGCAGCTCGAGTAACTATGGCTACACCTTC.

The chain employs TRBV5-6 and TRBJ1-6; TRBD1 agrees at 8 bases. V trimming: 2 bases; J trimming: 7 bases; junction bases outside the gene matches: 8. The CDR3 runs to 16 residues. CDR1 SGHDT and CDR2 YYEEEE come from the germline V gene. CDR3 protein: CASSLWGTGANSPLHF. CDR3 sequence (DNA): TGTGCCAGCAGCTTATGGGGGACAGGAGCCAATTCACCCCTCCACTTT.

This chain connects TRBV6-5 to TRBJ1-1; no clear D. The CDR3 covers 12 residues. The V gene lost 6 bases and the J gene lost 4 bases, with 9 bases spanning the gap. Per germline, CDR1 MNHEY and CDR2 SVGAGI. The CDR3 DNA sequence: TGTGCCAGCAGCCGGGATGGCACTGAAGCTTTCTTT. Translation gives CASSRDGTEAFF.